Shown below are 24 T cell receptor beta chains from a single sample sequenced in a study of cytomegalovirus exposure and HLA in healthy donors. Primers: 60 Vbeta forward and 13 Jbeta reverse. The assay was immunoSEQ multiplex PCR, and TCRdb's table has in-frame clones only and misses some. The sample has more than 95,000 clones, 8% to 11% seen once; the top ten hold 4% to 5%. Sample: PBMCs. Every receptor here comes from a young woman in good health and CMV-seropositive.

This clone was seen a few times. The chain carries TRBV10-3 and TRBJ2-2; 7 bases match TRBD1. This CDR3 region has 17 residues. CDR1 and CDR2 (germline): ENHRY, SYGVKD. V was pared by 2 bases and J by 2 bases, with 8 bases of the junction left unmatched. CDR3 sequence reads: CAISEGWGQKNTGELFF. Written as DNA, the CDR3 is TGTGCCATCAGTGAGGGGTGGGGACAGAAAAACACCGGGGAGCTGTTTTTT.

V is TRBV28 and J is TRBJ1-2, with D tentatively TRBD1 (5 bases). CDR1 MDHEN and CDR2 SYDVKM come from the germline V gene. The CDR3 contains 14 residues. Between the trimmed V and J ends, which lost 2 bases and 0 bases, there was a span of 7 bases. The CDR3 DNA reads TGTGCCAGCAGTTTACAGACAGCTAACTATGGCTACACCTTC. It specifies CASSLQTANYGYTF.

The table lists this clone with a few counts. The CDR3 DNA reads TGTGCCAGCAGCGCCGAGGGACAGGGGGCTCTCAGGAGGTACAATGAGCAGTTCTTC. Protein sequence: CASSAEGQGALRRYNEQFF. This rearrangement joins TRBV5-6 to TRBJ2-1; 12 bases agree with TRBD1. Per the germline V gene, CDR1 is SGHDT and CDR2 is YYEEEE. Trimming removed 4 bases from V and 4 bases from J; junction bases left unmatched: 15. This CDR3 is 19 amino acids long.

J is TRBJ2-1 and V is TRBV5-4; 9 bases are shared with TRBD2. The trim removed 3 bases at V and 15 bases at J, leaving 7 bases unmatched. The CDR3 is made up of 12 amino acids. Per the germline V gene, CDR1 is SGHNT and CDR2 is YYREEE (reference sequence). CDR3 sequence (DNA): TGTGCCAGCAGCTCGGGACTAGCTGGACGGTTCTTC. This codes for CASSSGLAGRFF.

The chain employs TRBV15 and TRBJ2-5, with TRBD2 identical over 14 bases. After removal of 3 bases from V and 5 bases from J, the junction contained 8 bases not matched to a gene. The CDR3 is 17 amino acids. The germline CDR1 and CDR2 sequences are LNHNV and YYDKDF (reference sequence). CDR3 in DNA: TGTGCCACCAGCAGGTCGACTAGCGGGAGGGCCTTGGAGACCCAGTACTTC. This gives the protein CATSRSTSGRALETQYF.

This clone came up a few times. The junction shows a germline mismatch at one end, possibly a read error. This chain connects TRBV7-7 to TRBJ2-7; the match to TRBD2 covers 10 bases. Germline V lookup: CDR1 SSHAT, CDR2 FNYEAQ (reference sequence). The CDR3 has 15 amino acids. Here the CDR3 DNA reads TGTGCTAGCAGCTTGGGGCTAGCGGGAGCGGGGGAGCAGTACTTC. Amino acid sequence: CASSLGLAGAGEQYF.

This clone was counted between two and nine times. The junction does not match germline at one end; this may be a read error. The chain uses TRBV13 and TRBJ2-7, with 9 positions matching TRBD1. Per germline, CDR1 PRHDT and CDR2 FYEKMQ (reference sequence). CDR3 length equals 13 residues. CDR3 sequence (DNA): TGTGCCAGCAACTTACAGGGGGCTGGCGAGCAGTACTTC. Translation: CASNLQGAGEQYF.

This clone appeared a few times. The V gene is TRBV25-1, the J gene TRBJ1-2, with TRBD1 matching 10 bases. Trimming took 10 bases from V and 7 from J; bases not matched to a gene: 6. The CDR3 spans 12 residues. Germline values: CDR1 MGHDK, CDR2 SYGVNS. The CDR3 coding sequence is TGTGCCACCGGGACAGGGGCGGTTGGCTACACCTTC. Its protein product is CATGTGAVGYTF.

The chain joins TRBV7-2 to TRBJ1-1; weak D call: TRBD1 (5 bases). Per germline, CDR1 SGHTA and CDR2 FQGNSA. The CDR3 contains 14 residues. Trimming removed 4 bases at V and 5 bases at J, with 14 bases between. CDR3 protein: CASSYRQRPTEAFF. The DNA of the CDR3 is TGTGCCAGCAGCTATCGACAGAGGCCGACTGAAGCTTTCTTT.

This clone has more than one count but fewer than ten. The gene calls are TRBV27 and TRBJ2-3; 9 bases are shared with TRBD2. The CDR3 extends over 16 amino acids. V lost 1 base to trimming and J lost 4 bases; unmatched junction nucleotides: 6. Germline CDR1 and CDR2: MNHEY and SMNVEV (reference sequence). CDR3 region: CASSLLASGTADTQYF. CDR3 bases: TGTGCCAGCAGTTTATTGGCTAGCGGGACCGCAGATACGCAGTATTTT.

This clone has more than one count but fewer than ten. The V and J genes are TRBV28 and TRBJ1-5, with 7 bases identical to TRBD1. Germline values: CDR1 MDHEN, CDR2 SYDVKM. V was clipped by 6 bases and J by 4 bases; unmatched bases: 9. This CDR3 region has 15 residues. Here the CDR3 reads CASSPGTVRNQPQHF. The DNA of the CDR3 is TGTGCCAGCAGCCCGGGGACAGTAAGAAATCAGCCCCAGCATTTT.

The CDR3 nucleotides read TGTGCCAGCAGCTCGCAACCCACAGGGAACACTGAAGCTTTCTTT. It yields the protein CASSSQPTGNTEAFF. The chain links TRBV7-6 to TRBJ1-1; D perhaps matches TRBD1 (5 bases). V lost 4 bases, J lost 1 base, and 13 bases lay in between. Germline loops: CDR1 SGHVS, CDR2 FNYEAQ. The CDR3 is 15 residues long.

CDR3 amino acids: CASRIQGRTGELFF. The CDR3 DNA is TGTGCCAGCAGAATCCAGGGGAGAACCGGGGAGCTGTTTTTT. The chain is built from TRBV27 and TRBJ2-2; a possible D gene is TRBD1 (6 bases). There are 14 residues in the CDR3. CDR1 and CDR2 from the germline V gene are MNHEY and SMNVEV (reference sequence). Between the trimmed V and J ends, which lost 6 bases and 5 bases, there was a span of 13 bases.

This clone has a handful of counts. This chain joins TRBV6-5 and TRBJ1-4; D is uncertain. Germline CDR1 reads MNHEY; CDR2 reads SVGAGI. The V end lost 5 bases, the J end lost 8 bases, and 15 bases lay between the germline ends. The CDR3 runs to 14 residues. Here the CDR3 reads CASSRNSVSEKLFF. CDR3 DNA: TGTGCCAGCAGTCGCAACAGTGTCTCCGAAAAACTGTTTTTT.

The chain carries TRBV18 and TRBJ2-5; perhaps TRBD1 as D (6 bases). V was trimmed by 4 bases and J by 5 bases, leaving 17 bases between them. The CDR3 loop spans 15 amino acids. Germline CDR1 KGHSH, CDR2 LQKENI. The CDR3 sequence is CASSLFQGGEETQYF. CDR3 nucleotide sequence: TGTGCCAGCTCACTATTCCAAGGGGGAGAGGAGACCCAGTACTTC. Combining the CDR3 with reference TRBV18 and TRBJ2-5 gives the whole variable domain NAGVMQNPRHLVRRRGQEARLRCSPMKGHSHVYWYRQLPEEGLKFMVYLQKENIIDESGMPKERFSAEFPKEGPSILRIQQVVRGDSAAYFCASSLFQGGEETQYFGPGTRLLVL.

The CDR3 region is CASSLQGRNQPQHF. CDR3 coding DNA: TGTGCCAGCAGCTTGCAGGGAAGAAATCAGCCCCAGCATTTT. The rearrangement links TRBV5-4 to TRBJ1-5; D perhaps matches TRBD1 (5 bases). This CDR3 is built from 14 residues. V dropped 1 base and J dropped 4 bases, with 9 bases sitting between them. Looked up from germline, CDR1 is SGHNT and CDR2 is YYREEE (reference sequence).

This clone turned up a few times. This chain connects TRBV6-5 to TRBJ2-7; D might be TRBD1 (6 bases). From germline, CDR1 is MNHEY and CDR2 SVGAGI. V was cut by 4 bases and J by 4 bases, with 14 bases left in between. This CDR3 contains 14 residues. In DNA, the CDR3 is TGTGCCAGCAGTTGGGACAAGGCTAAATACGAGCAGTACTTC. Translated: CASSWDKAKYEQYF.

This clone was counted between two and nine times. V gene TRBV6-6 combines with J gene TRBJ2-2; unclear D gene. CDR1 and CDR2 (germline): MNHNY, SVGAGI (reference sequence). CDR3 length: 15 residues. V lost 6 bases, J lost 6 bases, and 17 bases lay in between. This CDR3 reads CASRYEVSTPGELFF. Here the CDR3 DNA reads TGTGCCAGCAGGTACGAGGTGTCAACTCCCGGGGAGCTGTTTTTT.

This sequence joins TRBV6-5 and TRBJ1-2; D gene ambiguous. Looked up from germline, CDR1 is MNHEY and CDR2 is SVGAGI. The CDR3 covers 15 residues. V gave up 2 bases and J gave up 0 bases, with 10 bases separating them. The chain's CDR3 is CASSYLVASNYGYTF. In DNA form, the CDR3 reads TGTGCCAGCAGTTACCTTGTGGCCTCTAACTATGGCTACACCTTC.

In the case of this clone: The junction departs from the called germline gene at one end, perhaps through a read error. This sequence joins TRBV7-7 and TRBJ2-1, with 10 nucleotides matching TRBD2. Germline V gene lookup returns CDR1 SSHAT and CDR2 FNYEAQ (reference sequence). CDR3 length equals 16 residues. CDR3 sequence: CASSATWASGGNEQFF. The DNA of the CDR3 is TGTGCTAGCAGCGCCACGTGGGCTAGCGGGGGCAATGAGCAGTTCTTC.

V usage is TRBV4-2 and J usage is TRBJ2-3; D may be TRBD2 (6 bases). Germline assignment: CDR1 LGHNA and CDR2 YNFKEQ. CDR3 length: 18 amino acids. The V end was cut by 1 base, the J end by 5 bases, with 22 bases between. CDR3 in amino acids: CASSQAMTSGLSGDTQYF. Here the CDR3 DNA reads TGTGCCAGCAGCCAAGCGATGACTAGTGGGTTGTCTGGAGATACGCAGTATTTT.

This chain joins TRBV18 and TRBJ2-7; D remains ambiguous. CDR1 is KGHSH and CDR2 is LQKENI in the germline V gene. V was cut by 3 bases and J by 4 bases, with 13 bases left in between. The CDR3 is 14 residues long. The CDR3 is CASSPALNLYEQYF. The CDR3 nucleotides are TGTGCCAGCTCACCCGCCCTTAACCTATACGAGCAGTACTTC.

The J gene is TRBJ2-5, the V gene TRBV9, with 7 bases identical to TRBD1. The V gene's germline CDR1 is SGDLS and CDR2 YYNGEE. Trimming took 4 bases from V and 4 from J; bases not matched to a gene: 7. The CDR3 is 14 residues long. The CDR3 reads CASSSPTGSETQYF. The CDR3 DNA reads TGTGCCAGCAGCTCCCCGACAGGGTCAGAGACCCAGTACTTC.

The V and J genes are TRBV27 and TRBJ1-3, with 8 nucleotides matching TRBD1. Germline CDR1 reads MNHEY; CDR2 reads SMNVEV (reference sequence). Losses at the gene ends were 5 bases for V and 6 bases for J; bases not matched to a gene: 6. The CDR3 is 14 amino acids. DNA for the CDR3: TGTGCCAGCAGTGGGAACAGGGGGGAAAACACCATATATTTT. Its protein is CASSGNRGENTIYF.